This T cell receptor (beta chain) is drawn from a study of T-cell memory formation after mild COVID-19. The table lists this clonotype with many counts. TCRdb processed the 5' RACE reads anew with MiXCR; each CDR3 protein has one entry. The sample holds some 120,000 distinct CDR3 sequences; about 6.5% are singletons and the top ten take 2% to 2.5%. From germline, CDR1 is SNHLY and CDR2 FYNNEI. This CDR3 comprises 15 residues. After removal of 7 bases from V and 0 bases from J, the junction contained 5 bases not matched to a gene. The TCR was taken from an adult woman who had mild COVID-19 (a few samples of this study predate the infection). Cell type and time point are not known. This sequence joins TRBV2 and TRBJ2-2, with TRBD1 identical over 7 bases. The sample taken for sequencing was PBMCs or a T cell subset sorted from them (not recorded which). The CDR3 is CASKTTGANTGELFF. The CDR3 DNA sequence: TGTGCCAGCAAAACAACAGGGGCGAACACCGGGGAGCTGTTTTTT.